This entry lists 15 T cell receptor beta chains sequenced from one sample in a study of early T cells in non-severe SARS-CoV-2 infection. TCRdb re-derived calls from the 5' RACE reads in MiXCR, one entry per CDR3 protein. This table holds under 70,000 distinct CDR3 sequences, around 14% found once. Sequencing used whole blood, obtained at baseline. The source of these receptors is an adult who was a healthcare worker with PCR-confirmed SARS-CoV-2 infection or an uninfected control (not recorded which).

This clonotype has only a few counts. V and J are TRBV28 and TRBJ2-7, with D tentatively TRBD2 (6 bases). The CDR3 is made up of 14 amino acids. From germline, CDR1 is MDHEN and CDR2 SYDVKM. V lost 7 bases and J 5 bases, leaving 18 bases between the germline ends. The CDR3 DNA is TGTGCCAGCATCCCCGTAGGAGGGCCCCACGAGCAGTACTTC. It codes for CASIPVGGPHEQYF.

The J gene is TRBJ2-7, the V gene TRBV13; a possible D gene is TRBD1 (5 bases). V lost 6 bases and J 7 bases, leaving 19 bases between the germline ends. CDR1 PRHDT and CDR2 FYEKMQ come from the germline V gene (reference sequence). The CDR3 loop spans 14 amino acids. CDR3 DNA: TGTGCCAGCAGTAATACCCTTGGGGCACCTGAGCAGTACTTC. Translation: CASSNTLGAPEQYF.

The sample holds many counts of this clonotype. The chain employs TRBV10-3 and TRBJ2-7; D is perhaps TRBD1 (7 bases). There are 15 residues in the CDR3. V lost 3 bases to trimming and J lost 4 bases, with 16 bases between them. Germline CDR1 and CDR2: ENHRY and SYGVKD. The CDR3 sequence is CAISEEGRGEYEQYF. As DNA, the CDR3 is TGTGCCATCAGTGAAGAGGGCAGGGGGGAATACGAGCAGTACTTC.

This clonotype was seen only a few times. The genes are TRBV3-1 and TRBJ2-7; the D gene is possibly TRBD1 (6 bases). Germline CDR1 and CDR2: LGHDT and YNNKEL (reference sequence). V was trimmed by 0 bases and J by 1 base, leaving 10 bases between them. This CDR3 has 15 amino acids. The CDR3 DNA follows: TGTGCCAGCAGCCAAGATCCGGACAGTTCCTACGAGCAGTACTTC. It encodes CASSQDPDSSYEQYF.

This clonotype was picked up a small number of times. This chain connects TRBV27 to TRBJ2-3; unclear D gene. In germline, CDR1 is MNHEY, CDR2 SMNVEV (reference sequence). Trimming removed 11 bases from V and 3 bases from J, with 12 bases in between. This CDR3 region has 12 residues. CDR3 sequence: CALGSETDTQYF. The CDR3 DNA reads TGTGCCCTAGGGTCGGAAACAGATACGCAGTATTTT.

This clonotype was detected ten times or more. V gene TRBV5-1 combines with J gene TRBJ2-5, with TRBD2 matching over 11 bases. The CDR3 covers 16 residues. The V gene end was trimmed by 0 bases and the J gene end by 2 bases; junction bases not matched to a gene: 3. Germline lookup yields CDR1 SGHRS and CDR2 YFSETQ. The CDR3 reads CASSLVLAGGQETQYF. As DNA, the CDR3 is TGCGCCAGCAGCTTGGTTCTAGCGGGGGGACAAGAGACCCAGTACTTC. The variable domain in full, completed from reference TRBV5-1 and TRBJ2-5, reads KAGVTQTPRYLIKTRGQQVTLSCSPISGHRSVSWYQQTPGQGLQFLFEYFSETQRNKGNFPGRFSGRQFSNSRSEMNVSTLELGDSALYLCASSLVLAGGQETQYFGPGTRLLVL.

V gene TRBV25-1 combines with J gene TRBJ2-7, with TRBD1 matching over 7 bases. V lost 5 bases, J lost 2 bases, and 6 bases stayed unmatched. This CDR3 contains 14 residues. From germline, CDR1 is MGHDK and CDR2 SYGVNS. CDR3 coding DNA: TGTGCCAGCAGTCCACGACAGGGACCCTACGAGCAGTACTTC. Its protein product is CASSPRQGPYEQYF.

Only a few counts were recorded for this clonotype. The genes are TRBV5-5 and TRBJ2-2, with a tentative D call TRBD2 (5 bases). Germline CDR1 reads SGHKS; CDR2 reads YYEKEE (reference sequence). CDR3 length equals 11 residues. The germline V and J ends were trimmed by 2 bases and 11 bases, with 7 bases remaining between them. CDR3 residues: CASSFASELFF. The DNA for the CDR3 is TGTGCCAGCAGCTTCGCTAGCGAGCTGTTTTTT.

The genes are TRBV5-4 and TRBJ2-1, with 9 bases aligning to TRBD2. The CDR3 has 15 residues. J lost 6 bases, V lost 3 bases, and 7 bases had no gene match. Germline V CDR1 and CDR2: SGHNT, YYREEE (reference sequence). The CDR3 loop reads CASSWAGGRGNEQFF. The CDR3, as DNA: TGTGCCAGCAGCTGGGCAGGCGGGAGGGGCAATGAGCAGTTCTTC.

The V and J genes are TRBV9 and TRBJ2-3; a possible D gene is TRBD2 (6 bases). V was clipped by 3 bases and J by 2 bases, with 13 bases between them. Germline V CDR1 and CDR2: SGDLS, YYNGEE. The CDR3 contains 15 residues. CDR3 in DNA: TGTGCCAGCAGCGCTGATGGGGGGTTCACAGATACGCAGTATTTT. Its translation: CASSADGGFTDTQYF.

By frequency in the sample, this clonotype is medium-sized. V usage is TRBV25-1 and J usage is TRBJ2-3, with 12 bases that match TRBD2. After removal of 8 bases from V and 1 base from J, the junction contained 4 bases not matched to a gene. Germline CDR1 is MGHDK and CDR2 is SYGVNS. The length of the CDR3 is 15 residues. The DNA for the CDR3 is TGTGCCAGCGGGACTAGCGGGTCTCGCACAGATACGCAGTATTTT. It yields the protein CASGTSGSRTDTQYF.

This clonotype was detected only a few times. The chain combines TRBV6-6 with TRBJ2-1; D is unresolved. Germline lookup yields CDR1 MNHNY and CDR2 SVGAGI (reference sequence). The CDR3 contains 14 residues. The ends were cut back, 7 bases at V and 0 bases at J, with 10 bases in the middle. The CDR3 bases are TGTGCCAGCACCCGGACGAGCTCCTACAATGAGCAGTTCTTC. It translates to CASTRTSSYNEQFF.

This clonotype was recorded at least ten times. V usage is TRBV10-3 and J usage is TRBJ2-7; TRBD2 aligns across 9 bases. This CDR3 is 15 amino acids long. J gave up 2 bases and V 5 bases, and 7 bases lay outside the gene matches. CDR1 is ENHRY and CDR2 is SYGVKD in the germline V gene. The chain's CDR3 is CAISKLAGDTYEQYF. The CDR3 nucleotides read TGTGCCATCAGTAAACTAGCGGGCGATACCTACGAGCAGTACTTC.

CDR3 DNA sequence: TGCAGCGGCGCACAGTTCATGAACACTGAAGCTTTCTTT. It translates to CSGAQFMNTEAFF. This rearrangement joins TRBV29-1 to TRBJ1-1; D is ambiguous. Trimming removed 7 bases at V and 0 bases at J, with 12 bases between. The length of the CDR3 is 13 residues. Germline V gene data show CDR1 as SQVTM and CDR2 as ANQGSEA. Drawing the rest from reference TRBV29-1 and TRBJ1-1, the complete variable domain is SAVISQKPSRDICQRGTSLTIQCQVDSQVTMMFWYRQQPGQSLTLIATANQGSEATYESGFVIDKFPISRPNLTFSTLTVSNMSPEDSSIYLCSGAQFMNTEAFFGQGTRLTVV.

The J gene is TRBJ2-7, the V gene TRBV5-5, with D perhaps matching TRBD1 (6 bases). CDR3 length: 15 amino acids. Trimming removed 2 bases at V and 2 bases at J, with 14 bases between. Germline CDR1 and CDR2: SGHKS and YYEKEE (reference sequence). CDR3 nucleotide sequence: TGTGCCAGCAGCTTTGGGGGCACAGGGACCTACGAGCAGTACTTC. Translated: CASSFGGTGTYEQYF.